The clone carrying this T cell receptor (beta chain) has a count of ten or more. Its antigen remains unknown. A universal primer site was added by template switching, and unique molecular identifiers were carried by the cDNA. TCRdb reprocessed the 5' RACE reads with MiXCR, giving one entry per CDR3 protein. The sample shows approximately 690,000 distinct CDR3 sequences, over 5% of them seen only once. This sample was taken from a study of identical twins. Findings of the study overall: The same donors were not followed; conclusions instead depended on cross-sectional statistical analysis.

The junction had 2 bases not matched to a gene; V was cut back by 0 bases and J by 1 base. The CDR3 consists of 16 residues. Germline-derived CDR1 and CDR2 are MGHRA and YSYEKL. Healthy Caucasians, and only they, were the donors. The sample comprised naive T cells sorted from blood. This clonotype was obtained from a man aged 18 to 29 in good health. The rearrangement uses TRBV4-1 and TRBJ2-5; 10 bases line up with TRBD1. The CDR3 loop is CASSQDGTGAQETQYF. CDR3 DNA: TGCGCCAGCAGCCAAGACGGGACAGGGGCCCAAGAGACCCAGTACTTC.